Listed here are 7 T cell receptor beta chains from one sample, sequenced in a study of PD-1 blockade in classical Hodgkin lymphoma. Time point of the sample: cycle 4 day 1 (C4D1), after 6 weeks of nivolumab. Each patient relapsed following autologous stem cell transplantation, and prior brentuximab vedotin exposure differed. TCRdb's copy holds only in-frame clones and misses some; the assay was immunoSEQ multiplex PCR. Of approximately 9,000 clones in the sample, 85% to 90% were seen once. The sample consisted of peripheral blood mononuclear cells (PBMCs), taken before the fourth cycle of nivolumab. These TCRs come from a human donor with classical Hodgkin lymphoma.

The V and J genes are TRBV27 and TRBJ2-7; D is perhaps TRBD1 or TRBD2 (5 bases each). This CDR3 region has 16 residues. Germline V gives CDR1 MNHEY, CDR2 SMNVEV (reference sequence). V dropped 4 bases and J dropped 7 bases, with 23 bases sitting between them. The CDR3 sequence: CASSSGNSLVSGEQYF. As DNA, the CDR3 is TGTGCCAGCAGTTCAGGGAACAGTTTGGTTTCGGGGGAGCAGTACTTC.

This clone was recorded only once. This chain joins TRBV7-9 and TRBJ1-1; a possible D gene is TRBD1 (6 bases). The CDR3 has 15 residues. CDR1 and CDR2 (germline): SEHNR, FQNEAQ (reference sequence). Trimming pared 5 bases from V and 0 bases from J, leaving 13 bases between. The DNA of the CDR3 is TGTGCCAGCAGCACCGTCGGACAGATGAACACTGAAGCTTTCTTT. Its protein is CASSTVGQMNTEAFF.

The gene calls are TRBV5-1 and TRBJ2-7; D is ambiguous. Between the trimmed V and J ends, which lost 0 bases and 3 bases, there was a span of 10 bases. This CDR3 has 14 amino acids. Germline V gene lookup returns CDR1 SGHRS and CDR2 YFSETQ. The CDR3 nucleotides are TGCGCCAGCAGCTTGGCCGCGAACAACTACGAGCAGTACTTC. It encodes CASSLAANNYEQYF.

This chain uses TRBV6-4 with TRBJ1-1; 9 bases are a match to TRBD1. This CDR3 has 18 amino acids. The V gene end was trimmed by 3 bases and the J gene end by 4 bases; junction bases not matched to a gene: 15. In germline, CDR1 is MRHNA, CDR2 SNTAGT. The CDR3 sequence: CASSETHDRGKLSTEAFF. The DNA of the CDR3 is TGTGCCAGCAGTGAAACTCACGACAGGGGGAAGCTTAGCACTGAAGCTTTCTTT.

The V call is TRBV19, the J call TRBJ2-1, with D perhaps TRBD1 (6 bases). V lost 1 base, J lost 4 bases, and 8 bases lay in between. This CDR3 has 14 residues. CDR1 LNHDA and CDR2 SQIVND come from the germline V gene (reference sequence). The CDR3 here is CASSIGTAYNEQFF. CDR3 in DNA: TGTGCCAGTAGTATAGGGACAGCGTACAATGAGCAGTTCTTC.

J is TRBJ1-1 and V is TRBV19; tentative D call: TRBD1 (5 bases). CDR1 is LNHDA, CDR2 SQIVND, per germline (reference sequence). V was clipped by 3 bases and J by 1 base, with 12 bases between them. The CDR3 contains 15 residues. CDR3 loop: CASSIPATANTEAFF. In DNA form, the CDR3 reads TGTGCCAGTAGTATCCCAGCGACAGCGAACACTGAAGCTTTCTTT.

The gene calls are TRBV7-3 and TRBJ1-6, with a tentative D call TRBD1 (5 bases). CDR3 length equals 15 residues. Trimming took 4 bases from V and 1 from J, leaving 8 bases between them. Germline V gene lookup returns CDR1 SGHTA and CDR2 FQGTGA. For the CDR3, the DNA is TGTGCCAGCAGCTCGGGACTTTCCTATAATTCACCCCTCCACTTT. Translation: CASSSGLSYNSPLHF. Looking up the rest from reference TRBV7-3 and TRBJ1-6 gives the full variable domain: GAGVSQTPSNKVTEKGKYVELRCDPISGHTALYWYRQSLGQGPEFLIYFQGTGAADDSGLPNDRFFAVRPEGSVSTLKIQRTERGDSAVYLCASSSGLSYNSPLHFGNGTRLTVT.